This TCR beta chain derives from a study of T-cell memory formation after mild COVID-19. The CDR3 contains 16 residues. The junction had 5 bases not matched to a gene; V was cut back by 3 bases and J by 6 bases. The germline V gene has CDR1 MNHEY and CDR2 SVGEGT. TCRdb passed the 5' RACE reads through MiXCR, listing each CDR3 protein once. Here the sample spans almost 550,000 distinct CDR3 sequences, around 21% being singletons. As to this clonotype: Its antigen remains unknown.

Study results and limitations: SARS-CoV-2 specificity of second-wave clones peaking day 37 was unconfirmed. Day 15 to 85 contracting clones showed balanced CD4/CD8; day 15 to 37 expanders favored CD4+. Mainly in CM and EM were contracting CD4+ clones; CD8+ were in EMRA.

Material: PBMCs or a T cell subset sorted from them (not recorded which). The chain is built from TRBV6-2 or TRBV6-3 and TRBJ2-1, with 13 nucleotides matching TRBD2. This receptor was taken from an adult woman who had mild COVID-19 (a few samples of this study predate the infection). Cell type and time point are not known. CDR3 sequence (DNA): TGTGCCAGCAGTTATGGGGGACTAGCGGGGTCCAATGAGCAGTTCTTC. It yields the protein CASSYGGLAGSNEQFF.